A selection of T cell receptor beta chains follows, all from one sample in a study of vaccination and CD4 T cells after COVID-19. TCRdb re-derived calls from the PCR reads in MiXCR, one entry per CDR3 protein. The table lists about 18,000 distinct CDR3 sequences, 50% to 65% of them singletons. Their target antigens are unknown. The specimen comprised CD4+ T cells from blood, cultured in vitro, sampled before SARS-CoV-2 vaccination. These receptors came from a human donor who had recovered from COVID-19. Each CDR3 is given with its conserved first and last residue. The D gene is left open where the match is weak. For some rows the clone size is stated as once, few or many, or as a class when expanded; others skip it.

d_call: TRBD2
j_call: TRBJ2-5
clone_size: NA
v_call: TRBV30
cdr3_nt: TGTGCCTGGAGCTCCCGGGGACTAGCGGTTCAAGAGACCCAGTACTTC
cdr3_aa: CAWSSRGLAVQETQYF

d_call: TRBD1
j_call: TRBJ1-2
clone_size: few
v_call: TRBV2
cdr3_nt: TGTGCCAGCAGTGTGGGACAGCGCTTCTATGGCTACACCTTC
cdr3_aa: CASSVGQRFYGYTF

d_call: NA
j_call: TRBJ2-2
clone_size: NA
v_call: TRBV24-1
cdr3_nt: TGTGCCACCAGTGAGGACAGCACCGGGGAGCTGTTTTTT
cdr3_aa: CATSEDSTGELFF

d_call: NA
j_call: TRBJ1-2
clone_size: once
v_call: TRBV28
cdr3_nt: NA
cdr3_aa: CASSWGPGNYGCTF

d_call: NA
j_call: TRBJ2-3
clone_size: NA
v_call: TRBV6-5
cdr3_nt: TGTGCCAGCAGTTCGGTCGATAGCACGCAGTATTTT
cdr3_aa: CASSSVDSTQYF

d_call: NA
j_call: TRBJ2-3
clone_size: NA
v_call: TRBV7-6
cdr3_nt: TGTGCCAGCAGCTTAGTGCCAAGGGGATTAGGCACAGATACGCAGTATTTT
cdr3_aa: CASSLVPRGLGTDTQYF

d_call: TRBD2
j_call: TRBJ2-5
clone_size: NA
v_call: TRBV18
cdr3_nt: TGTGCCAGCTCACCAAGGACTAGCGGGAGCGTACAGACCCAGTACTTC
cdr3_aa: CASSPRTSGSVQTQYF

d_call: TRBD1
j_call: TRBJ2-7
clone_size: NA
v_call: TRBV2
cdr3_nt: TGTGCCAGTGGACAGGGGTACGAGCAGTACTTC
cdr3_aa: CASGQGYEQYF

d_call: TRBD1
j_call: TRBJ2-3
clone_size: NA
v_call: TRBV6-2/TRBV6-3
cdr3_nt: TGTGCCAGCAGTGGGACAGGGAGCACAGATACGCAGTATTTT
cdr3_aa: CASSGTGSTDTQYF

d_call: NA
j_call: TRBJ2-1
clone_size: NA
v_call: TRBV7-2
cdr3_nt: TGTGCCAGCAGTTGGGGTCGGGGCCACAATGAGCAGTTCTTC
cdr3_aa: CASSWGRGHNEQFF

d_call: NA
j_call: TRBJ2-4
clone_size: NA
v_call: TRBV20-1
cdr3_nt: TGCAGTGCTAGAGAATCGGCAGCAATAGTCGGTTTGGGCAAAAACATTCAGTACTTC
cdr3_aa: CSARESAAIVGLGKNIQYF

d_call: NA
j_call: TRBJ1-2
clone_size: once
v_call: TRBV27
cdr3_nt: TGTGCCAGCAGTTTAACAGGCCCGAACTATGACTACACCTTC
cdr3_aa: CASSLTGPNYDYTF

d_call: NA
j_call: TRBJ1-5
clone_size: NA
v_call: TRBV7-2
cdr3_nt: TGTGCCAGCAGAAGTCAGGGCGCCGGGAGCAATCAGCCCCAGCATTTT
cdr3_aa: CASRSQGAGSNQPQHF

d_call: NA
j_call: TRBJ2-5
clone_size: few
v_call: TRBV21-1
cdr3_nt: TGTGCCAGCAACCCTATATTGGGAAACCTAGAGACCCAGTACTTC
cdr3_aa: CASNPILGNLETQYF

d_call: TRBD2
j_call: TRBJ2-7
clone_size: NA
v_call: TRBV6-1
cdr3_nt: TGTGCCAGCAGTAGGACTAGCGGGAGAAACTTTTGGGGCGAGCAGTACTTC
cdr3_aa: CASSRTSGRNFWGEQYF

d_call: TRBD2
j_call: TRBJ2-1
clone_size: NA
v_call: TRBV6-1
cdr3_nt: TGTGCCAGCAGGGCAACTAGCGGGAGCCGGGAGCAGTTCTTC
cdr3_aa: CASRATSGSREQFF

d_call: NA
j_call: TRBJ2-7
clone_size: NA
v_call: TRBV6-1
cdr3_nt: TGTGCCAGCAGACGGGGCCGGGACGGAGTCTCCTACGAGCAGTACTTC
cdr3_aa: CASRRGRDGVSYEQYF

d_call: NA
j_call: TRBJ2-4
clone_size: once
v_call: TRBV4-3
cdr3_nt: TGCGCCAGCAGCCAAGAGTGGCGGGGTACTGCCATTCAGTACTTC
cdr3_aa: CASSQEWRGTAIQYF

d_call: TRBD1
j_call: TRBJ1-2
clone_size: NA
v_call: TRBV10-3
cdr3_nt: TGTGCCATCAGTGAGCTACCGGGACAGCGAAATGGCTACACCTTC
cdr3_aa: CAISELPGQRNGYTF

d_call: NA
j_call: TRBJ2-3
clone_size: NA
v_call: TRBV7-9
cdr3_nt: TGTGCCAGCAGCTTAAGCGGGTACCCCACAGATACGCAGTATTTT
cdr3_aa: CASSLSGYPTDTQYF

d_call: NA
j_call: TRBJ1-2
clone_size: NA
v_call: TRBV6-1
cdr3_nt: TGTGCCAGCAGTGAGAAGTATGGGGCCTCTAACTATGGCTACACCTTC
cdr3_aa: CASSEKYGASNYGYTF

d_call: TRBD2
j_call: TRBJ2-5
clone_size: NA
v_call: TRBV9
cdr3_nt: TGTGCCAGCAGCGTAGAGGCTAGCGGGAGGAGAGAGACCCAGTACTTC
cdr3_aa: CASSVEASGRRETQYF

d_call: TRBD1
j_call: TRBJ1-1
clone_size: NA
v_call: TRBV20-1
cdr3_nt: TGCAGTGCTAGATTATATCGGACAGGGAGGAACACTGAAGCTTTCTTT
cdr3_aa: CSARLYRTGRNTEAFF

d_call: NA
j_call: TRBJ1-1
clone_size: few
v_call: TRBV20-1
cdr3_nt: TGCAGTGCTAGGGGGGTCTCGGGCACTGAAGCTTTCTTT
cdr3_aa: CSARGVSGTEAFF

d_call: NA
j_call: TRBJ2-5
clone_size: NA
v_call: TRBV20-1
cdr3_nt: TGCAGTGCTAGAGCGGGAGAGAACCAAGAGACCCAGTACTTC
cdr3_aa: CSARAGENQETQYF

d_call: NA
j_call: TRBJ2-3
clone_size: NA
v_call: TRBV10-3
cdr3_nt: TGTGCCATCACCGAACAGAGCACAGATACGCAGTATTTT
cdr3_aa: CAITEQSTDTQYF

d_call: NA
j_call: TRBJ2-5
clone_size: NA
v_call: TRBV20-1
cdr3_nt: TGCAGTGCTGAAAGCGGCCAAGAGACCCAGTACTTC
cdr3_aa: CSAESGQETQYF

d_call: NA
j_call: TRBJ1-1
clone_size: NA
v_call: TRBV27
cdr3_nt: TGTGCCAGCAGTTTACATCCCAGGAACACTGAAGCTTTCTTT
cdr3_aa: CASSLHPRNTEAFF

d_call: NA
j_call: TRBJ2-5
clone_size: few
v_call: TRBV19
cdr3_nt: TGTGCCAGTAGTATGAACAACCAAGAGACCCAGTACTTC
cdr3_aa: CASSMNNQETQYF

d_call: NA
j_call: TRBJ2-1
clone_size: few
v_call: TRBV6-5
cdr3_nt: TGTGCCAGCAGTTCATACTCCTACAATGAGCAGTTCTTC
cdr3_aa: CASSSYSYNEQFF

d_call: TRBD2
j_call: TRBJ2-7
clone_size: NA
v_call: TRBV7-2
cdr3_nt: TGTGCCAGCAGCCCCTATAGCGGGAGGGCCTACGAGCAGTACTTC
cdr3_aa: CASSPYSGRAYEQYF

d_call: NA
j_call: TRBJ1-5
clone_size: NA
v_call: TRBV19
cdr3_nt: TGTGCCAGTAGTATAGGGAGGGATCAGCCCCAGCATTTT
cdr3_aa: CASSIGRDQPQHF

d_call: NA
j_call: TRBJ1-1
clone_size: NA
v_call: TRBV6-5
cdr3_nt: TGTGCCAGCAGTTACGCGAGAGTGAACACTGAAGCTTTCTTT
cdr3_aa: CASSYARVNTEAFF

d_call: NA
j_call: TRBJ2-7
clone_size: NA
v_call: TRBV19
cdr3_nt: TGTGCCAGTAGTAAGGACGTGGGGCCCTACGAGCAGTACTTC
cdr3_aa: CASSKDVGPYEQYF

d_call: NA
j_call: TRBJ2-7
clone_size: NA
v_call: TRBV6-2/TRBV6-3
cdr3_nt: TGTGCCAGCACTTTCGCTAGCGAGCAGTACTTC
cdr3_aa: CASTFASEQYF

d_call: NA
j_call: TRBJ2-5
clone_size: NA
v_call: TRBV7-9
cdr3_nt: TGTGCCAGCAGCTTAGCGGGGCTAGGTGGGTCAGAGACCCAGTACTTC
cdr3_aa: CASSLAGLGGSETQYF

d_call: NA
j_call: TRBJ2-3
clone_size: few
v_call: TRBV15
cdr3_nt: TGTGCCACCAGCAGACGACCCGCGGGGCGCCCCCCCACAGATACGCAGTATTTT
cdr3_aa: CATSRRPAGRPPTDTQYF

d_call: TRBD2
j_call: TRBJ2-5
clone_size: NA
v_call: TRBV2
cdr3_nt: TGTGCCAGCAGCGGACTAGCGGGAGGGGAAGAGACCCAGTACTTC
cdr3_aa: CASSGLAGGEETQYF

d_call: TRBD2
j_call: TRBJ2-5
clone_size: NA
v_call: TRBV20-1
cdr3_nt: TGCAGGATCCCGGGACTAGCGGGAGAGACCCAGTACTTC
cdr3_aa: CRIPGLAGETQYF

d_call: TRBD1
j_call: TRBJ2-7
clone_size: NA
v_call: TRBV19
cdr3_nt: TGTGCCAGTAGTTTGCCGGGACAGGGAATCAACGAGCAGTACTTC
cdr3_aa: CASSLPGQGINEQYF

d_call: NA
j_call: TRBJ1-1
clone_size: NA
v_call: TRBV6-1
cdr3_nt: TGTGCCAGCAGTGGGACAACCAACACTGAAGCTTTCTTT
cdr3_aa: CASSGTTNTEAFF

d_call: TRBD2
j_call: TRBJ2-3
clone_size: NA
v_call: TRBV2
cdr3_nt: TGTGCCAGCAGTGTGTCGGGAGGTAGGGATACGCAGTATTTT
cdr3_aa: CASSVSGGRDTQYF

d_call: NA
j_call: TRBJ2-2
clone_size: few
v_call: TRBV20-1
cdr3_nt: TGCAGTGCTGCCCCCCCGGGGGCCGGGGAGCTGTTTTTT
cdr3_aa: CSAAPPGAGELFF

d_call: NA
j_call: TRBJ1-5
clone_size: few
v_call: TRBV19
cdr3_nt: TGTGCCAGTAGTCCCGACACGACACGGGCGGTTCCTCAGCCCCAGCATTTT
cdr3_aa: CASSPDTTRAVPQPQHF

d_call: TRBD1
j_call: TRBJ1-6
clone_size: few
v_call: TRBV6-1
cdr3_nt: TGTGCCAGCAGCCGACAGGGTCAAAGGGGTAATTCACCCCTCCACTTT
cdr3_aa: CASSRQGQRGNSPLHF

d_call: NA
j_call: TRBJ1-4
clone_size: NA
v_call: TRBV24-1
cdr3_nt: TGTGCCACCAGTGATTTTGAGGGTGCAACTAATGAAAAACTGTTTTTT
cdr3_aa: CATSDFEGATNEKLFF

d_call: NA
j_call: TRBJ2-7
clone_size: NA
v_call: TRBV28
cdr3_nt: TGTGCCAGCAGTCCGCCGACCCCGTACGAGCAGTACTTC
cdr3_aa: CASSPPTPYEQYF

d_call: NA
j_call: TRBJ2-6
clone_size: few
v_call: TRBV20-1
cdr3_nt: TGCAGTGCTAGATACCCCTCGCGGTTTAGTGGGGGCCCGATTTCTGGGGCCAACGTCCTGACTTTC
cdr3_aa: CSARYPSRFSGGPISGANVLTF

d_call: NA
j_call: TRBJ2-5
clone_size: NA
v_call: TRBV20-1
cdr3_nt: TGCAGTGCTAGAGATTACGAGACCCAGTACTTC
cdr3_aa: CSARDYETQYF

d_call: NA
j_call: TRBJ2-2
clone_size: NA
v_call: TRBV6-1
cdr3_nt: TGTGCCACCAAGAACACCGGGGAGCTGTTTTTT
cdr3_aa: CATKNTGELFF

d_call: NA
j_call: TRBJ2-3
clone_size: few
v_call: TRBV18
cdr3_nt: TGTGCCAGCTCACCCTGGGGGGTTCCCACAGATACGCAGTATTTT
cdr3_aa: CASSPWGVPTDTQYF

d_call: TRBD1
j_call: TRBJ2-3
clone_size: NA
v_call: TRBV6-5
cdr3_nt: TGTGCCAGCAGTTCGCCAGGGGGAACAGATACGCAGTATTTT
cdr3_aa: CASSSPGGTDTQYF

d_call: TRBD2
j_call: TRBJ2-2
clone_size: NA
v_call: TRBV7-2
cdr3_nt: TGTGCCAGCAGCTCCGGGGTAGCGGGAGCGGGCGGGGAGCTGTTTTTT
cdr3_aa: CASSSGVAGAGGELFF

d_call: NA
j_call: TRBJ1-1
clone_size: few
v_call: TRBV7-9
cdr3_nt: TGTGCCGGCCTCCCTTCTGGCGGCACTGAAGCTTTCTTT
cdr3_aa: CAGLPSGGTEAFF